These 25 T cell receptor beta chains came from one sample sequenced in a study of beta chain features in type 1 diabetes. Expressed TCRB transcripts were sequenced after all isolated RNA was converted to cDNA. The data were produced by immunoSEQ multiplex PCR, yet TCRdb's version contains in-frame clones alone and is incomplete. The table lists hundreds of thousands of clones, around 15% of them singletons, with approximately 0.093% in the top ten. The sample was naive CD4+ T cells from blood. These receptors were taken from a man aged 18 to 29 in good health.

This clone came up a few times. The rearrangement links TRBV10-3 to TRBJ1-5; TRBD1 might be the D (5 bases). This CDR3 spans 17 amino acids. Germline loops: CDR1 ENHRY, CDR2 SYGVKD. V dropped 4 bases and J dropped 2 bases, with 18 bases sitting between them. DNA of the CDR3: TGTGCCATCAGTGCCCTACGAAGGGGTGAGGGCAATCAGCCCCAGCATTTT. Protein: CAISALRRGEGNQPQHF.

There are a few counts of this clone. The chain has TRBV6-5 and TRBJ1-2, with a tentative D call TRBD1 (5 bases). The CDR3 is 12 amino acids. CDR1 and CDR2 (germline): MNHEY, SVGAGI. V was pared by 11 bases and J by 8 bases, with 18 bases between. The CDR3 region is CAGKNQGGGYTF. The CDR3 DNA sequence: TGTGCCGGCAAGAATCAGGGTGGAGGCTACACCTTC.

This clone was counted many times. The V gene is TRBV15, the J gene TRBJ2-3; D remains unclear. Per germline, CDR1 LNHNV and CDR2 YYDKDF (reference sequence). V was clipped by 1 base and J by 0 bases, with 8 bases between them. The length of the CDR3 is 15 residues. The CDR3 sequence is CATSRVATSTDTQYF. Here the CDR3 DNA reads TGTGCCACCAGCAGAGTTGCGACTAGCACAGATACGCAGTATTTT.

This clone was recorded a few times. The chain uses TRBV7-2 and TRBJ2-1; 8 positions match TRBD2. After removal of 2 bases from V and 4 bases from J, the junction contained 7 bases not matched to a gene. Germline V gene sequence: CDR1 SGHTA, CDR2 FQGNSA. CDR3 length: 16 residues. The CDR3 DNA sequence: TGTGCCAGCAGCTTAATTACTAGCGGTAAATACAATGAGCAGTTCTTC. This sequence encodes CASSLITSGKYNEQFF.

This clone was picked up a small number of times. The CDR3 DNA is TGCGCCAGCAGCTTGGGGCTAGCAGGGCGCAATGAGCAGTTCTTC. Protein product: CASSLGLAGRNEQFF. The chain uses TRBV5-1 and TRBJ2-1; the D gene could be TRBD1 or TRBD2 (5 bases each). Trimming shortened V by 0 bases and J by 6 bases, and 13 bases separated the two germline ends. Germline CDR1 SGHRS, CDR2 YFSETQ. The CDR3 loop spans 15 amino acids.

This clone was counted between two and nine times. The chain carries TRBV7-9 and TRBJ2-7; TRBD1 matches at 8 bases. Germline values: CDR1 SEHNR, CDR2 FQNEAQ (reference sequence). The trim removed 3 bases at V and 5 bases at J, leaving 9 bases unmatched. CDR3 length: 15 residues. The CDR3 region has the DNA TGTGCCAGCAGCTTTTCAGGGGGCGTGTTGGACGAGCAGTACTTC. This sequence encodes CASSFSGGVLDEQYF. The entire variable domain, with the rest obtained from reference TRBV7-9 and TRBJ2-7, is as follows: DTGVSQNPRHKITKRGQNVTFRCDPISEHNRLYWYRQTLGQGPEFLTYFQNEAQLEKSRLLSDRFSAERPKGSFSTLEIQRTEQGDSAMYLCASSFSGGVLDEQYFGPGTRLTVT.

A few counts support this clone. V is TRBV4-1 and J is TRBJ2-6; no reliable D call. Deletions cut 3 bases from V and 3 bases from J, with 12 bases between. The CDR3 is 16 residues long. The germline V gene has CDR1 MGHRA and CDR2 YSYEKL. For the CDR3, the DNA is TGCGCCAGCAGCCATCCCGCAGGAGTTGGGGCCAACGTCCTGACTTTC. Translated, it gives CASSHPAGVGANVLTF.

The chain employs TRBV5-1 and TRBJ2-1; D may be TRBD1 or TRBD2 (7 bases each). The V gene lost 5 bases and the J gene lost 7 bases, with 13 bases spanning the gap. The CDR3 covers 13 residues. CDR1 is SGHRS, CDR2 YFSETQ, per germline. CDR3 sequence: CASRRQGGNEQFF. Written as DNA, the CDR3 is TGCGCCAGCAGAAGACAGGGAGGGAATGAGCAGTTCTTC. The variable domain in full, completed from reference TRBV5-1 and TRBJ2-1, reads KAGVTQTPRYLIKTRGQQVTLSCSPISGHRSVSWYQQTPGQGLQFLFEYFSETQRNKGNFPGRFSGRQFSNSRSEMNVSTLELGDSALYLCASRRQGGNEQFFGPGTRLTVL.

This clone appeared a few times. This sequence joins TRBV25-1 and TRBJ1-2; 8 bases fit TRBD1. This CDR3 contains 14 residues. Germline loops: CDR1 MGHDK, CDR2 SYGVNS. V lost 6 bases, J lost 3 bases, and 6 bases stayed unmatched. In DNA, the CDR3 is TGTGCCAGCAGGATAACAGGGGGTGACTATGGCTACACCTTC. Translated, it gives CASRITGGDYGYTF.

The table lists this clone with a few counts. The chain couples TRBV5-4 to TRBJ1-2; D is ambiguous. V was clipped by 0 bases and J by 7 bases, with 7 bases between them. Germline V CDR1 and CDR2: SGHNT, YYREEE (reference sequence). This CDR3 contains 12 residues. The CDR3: CASSLDMGGYTF. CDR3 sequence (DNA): TGTGCCAGCAGCTTGGATATGGGTGGCTACACCTTC.

The CDR3 here is CASSLGQGAHIDTQYF. The CDR3 DNA follows: TGCGCCAGCAGCTTGGGACAGGGGGCTCATATAGATACGCAGTATTTT. The J gene is TRBJ2-3, the V gene TRBV5-1, with TRBD1 matching 10 bases. Germline V CDR1 and CDR2: SGHRS, YFSETQ. The CDR3 has 16 residues. The ends lost 0 bases at V and 5 bases at J; junction bases unmatched: 6.

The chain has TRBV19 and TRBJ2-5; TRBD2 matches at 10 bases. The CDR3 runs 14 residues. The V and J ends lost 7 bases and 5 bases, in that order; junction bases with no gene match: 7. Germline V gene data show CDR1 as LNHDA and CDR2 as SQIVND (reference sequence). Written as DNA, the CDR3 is TGTGCCAGTAAGGCTAGCGGGAGTCGGGAGACCCAGTACTTC. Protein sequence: CASKASGSRETQYF.

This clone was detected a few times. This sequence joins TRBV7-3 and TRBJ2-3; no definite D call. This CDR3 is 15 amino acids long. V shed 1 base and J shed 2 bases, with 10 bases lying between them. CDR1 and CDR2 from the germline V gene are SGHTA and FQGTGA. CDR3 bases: TGTGCCAGCAGCTTAAGGCCAGGCCCCACAGATACGCAGTATTTT. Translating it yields CASSLRPGPTDTQYF. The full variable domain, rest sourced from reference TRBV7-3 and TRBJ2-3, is GAGVSQTPSNKVTEKGKYVELRCDPISGHTALYWYRQSLGQGPEFLIYFQGTGAADDSGLPNDRFFAVRPEGSVSTLKIQRTERGDSAVYLCASSLRPGPTDTQYFGPGTRLTVL.

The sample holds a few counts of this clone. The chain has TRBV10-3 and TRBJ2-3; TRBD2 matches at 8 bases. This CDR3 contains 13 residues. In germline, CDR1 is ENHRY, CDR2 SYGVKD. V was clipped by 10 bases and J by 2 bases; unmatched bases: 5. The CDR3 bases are TGTGCCAACCAGCGGGAGCCCACAGATACGCAGTATTTT. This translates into CANQREPTDTQYF.

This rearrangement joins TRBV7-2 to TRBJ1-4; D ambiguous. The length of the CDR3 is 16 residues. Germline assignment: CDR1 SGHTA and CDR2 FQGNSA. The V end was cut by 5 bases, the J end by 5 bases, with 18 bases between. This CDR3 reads CASSPTFGRSNEKLFF. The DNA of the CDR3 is TGTGCCAGCAGCCCTACCTTTGGACGGAGCAATGAAAAACTGTTTTTT.

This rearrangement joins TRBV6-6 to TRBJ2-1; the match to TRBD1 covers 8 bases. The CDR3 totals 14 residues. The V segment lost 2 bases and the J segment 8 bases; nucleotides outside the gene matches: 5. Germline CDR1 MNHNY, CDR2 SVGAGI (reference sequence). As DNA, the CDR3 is TGTGCCAGCAGTTACGGCCAGGGGGCCTATGAGCAGTTCTTC. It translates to CASSYGQGAYEQFF.

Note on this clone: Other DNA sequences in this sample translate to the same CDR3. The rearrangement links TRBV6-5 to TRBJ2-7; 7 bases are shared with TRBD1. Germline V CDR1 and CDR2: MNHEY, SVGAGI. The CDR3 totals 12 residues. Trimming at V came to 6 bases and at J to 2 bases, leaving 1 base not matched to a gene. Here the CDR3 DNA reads TGTGCCAGCAGGACAGGGCCCTACGAGCAGTACTTC. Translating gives CASRTGPYEQYF.

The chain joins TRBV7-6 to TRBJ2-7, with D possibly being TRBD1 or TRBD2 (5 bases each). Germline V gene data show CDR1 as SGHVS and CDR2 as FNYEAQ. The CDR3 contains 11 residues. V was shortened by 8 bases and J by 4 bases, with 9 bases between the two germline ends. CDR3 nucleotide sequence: TGTGCCAGCCGGGGCCCATACGAGCAGTACTTC. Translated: CASRGPYEQYF.

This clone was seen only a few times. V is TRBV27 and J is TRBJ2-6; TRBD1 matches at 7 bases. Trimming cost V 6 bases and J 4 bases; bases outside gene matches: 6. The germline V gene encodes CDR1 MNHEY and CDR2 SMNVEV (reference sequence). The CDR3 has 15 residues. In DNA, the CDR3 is TGTGCCAGCAGCCGCGACAGGGCCGGGGCCAACGTCCTGACTTTC. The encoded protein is CASSRDRAGANVLTF.

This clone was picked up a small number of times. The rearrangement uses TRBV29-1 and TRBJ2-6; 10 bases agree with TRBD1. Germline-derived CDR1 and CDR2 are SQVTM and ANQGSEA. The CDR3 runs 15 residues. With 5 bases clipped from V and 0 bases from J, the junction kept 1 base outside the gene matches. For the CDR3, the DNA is TGCAGCGTTAGGACAGGGGGCTCTGGGGCCAACGTCCTGACTTTC. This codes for CSVRTGGSGANVLTF.

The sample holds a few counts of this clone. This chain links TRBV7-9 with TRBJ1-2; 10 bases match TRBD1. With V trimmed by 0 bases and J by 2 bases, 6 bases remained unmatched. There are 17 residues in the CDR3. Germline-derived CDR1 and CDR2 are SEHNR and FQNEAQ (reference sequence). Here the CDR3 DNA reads TGTGCCAGCAGCTTAGCGTCCGGGACAGGGGTGAACTATGGCTACACCTTC. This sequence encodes CASSLASGTGVNYGYTF.

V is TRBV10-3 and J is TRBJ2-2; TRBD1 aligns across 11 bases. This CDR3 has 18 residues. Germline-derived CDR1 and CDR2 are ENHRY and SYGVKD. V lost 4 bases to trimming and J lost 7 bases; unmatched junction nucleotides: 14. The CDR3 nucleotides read TGTGCCATCAGTGGGAGGACAGGGGGCGCGGGAATGGACGGGGAGCTGTTTTTT. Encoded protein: CAISGRTGGAGMDGELFF.

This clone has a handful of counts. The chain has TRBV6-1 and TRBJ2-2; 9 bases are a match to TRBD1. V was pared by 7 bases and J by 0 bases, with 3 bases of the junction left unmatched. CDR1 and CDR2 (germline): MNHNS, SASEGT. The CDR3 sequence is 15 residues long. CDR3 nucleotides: TGTGCCAGCATGAGGACAGGGGCGAACACCGGGGAGCTGTTTTTT. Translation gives CASMRTGANTGELFF.

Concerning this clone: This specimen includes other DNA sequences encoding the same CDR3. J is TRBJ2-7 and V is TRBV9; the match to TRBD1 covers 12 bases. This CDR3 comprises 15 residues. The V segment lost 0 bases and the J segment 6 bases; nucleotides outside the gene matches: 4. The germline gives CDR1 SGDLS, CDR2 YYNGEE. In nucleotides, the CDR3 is TGTGCCAGCAGCGTAGAGGGACAGGGGGCAGGCGAGCAGTACTTC. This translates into CASSVEGQGAGEQYF.

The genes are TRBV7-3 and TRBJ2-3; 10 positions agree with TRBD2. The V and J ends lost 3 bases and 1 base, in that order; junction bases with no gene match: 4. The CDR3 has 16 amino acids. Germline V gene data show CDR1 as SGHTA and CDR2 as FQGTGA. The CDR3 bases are TGTGCCAGCAGCTTCGAGAGCGGGAGGGGCACAGATACGCAGTATTTT. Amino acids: CASSFESGRGTDTQYF.